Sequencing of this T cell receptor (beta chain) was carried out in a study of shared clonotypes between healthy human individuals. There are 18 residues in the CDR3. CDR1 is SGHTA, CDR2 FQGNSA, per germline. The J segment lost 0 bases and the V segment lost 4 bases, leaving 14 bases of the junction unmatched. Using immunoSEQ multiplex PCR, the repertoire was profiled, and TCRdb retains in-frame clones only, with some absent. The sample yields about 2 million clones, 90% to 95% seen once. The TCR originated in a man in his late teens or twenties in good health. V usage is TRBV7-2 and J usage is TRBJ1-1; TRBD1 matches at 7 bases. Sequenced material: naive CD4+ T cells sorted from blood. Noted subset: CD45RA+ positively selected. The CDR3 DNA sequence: TGTGCCAGCAGCTCCCCGGGACAGCCCGCTCTAATGAACACTGAAGCTTTCTTT. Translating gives CASSSPGQPALMNTEAFF.